The 9 T cell receptor beta chains given below trace back to one sample, sequenced in a study of T cells in localized non-small cell lung cancer. Assay used: immunoSEQ multiplex PCR; TCRdb lists only in-frame clones, some missing. The table lists some 3,000 clones, roughly a quarter of them singletons. Sample: lung tumor tissue, taken before any cancer treatment. These TCRs come from a female donor older than 55 with stage I lung adenocarcinoma.

This sequence joins TRBV29-1 and TRBJ2-1; D is possibly TRBD2 (6 bases). CDR1 SQVTM and CDR2 ANQGSEA come from the germline V gene. This CDR3 comprises 17 residues. The V gene lost 6 bases and the J gene lost 2 bases, with 23 bases spanning the gap. The CDR3 is CSVPLKGSGLTYNEQFF. The CDR3 nucleotides are TGCAGCGTCCCCCTAAAGGGTAGCGGTCTTACCTACAATGAGCAGTTCTTC.

The chain has TRBV11-3 and TRBJ2-1; the match to TRBD2 covers 9 bases. With 3 bases clipped from V and 3 bases from J, the junction kept 3 bases outside the gene matches. Germline CDR1 is SGHNT and CDR2 is YENEEA. The CDR3 sequence is 15 residues long. For the CDR3, the DNA is TGTGCCAGCAGCTTCGGGACTAGCAGCTACAATGAGCAGTTCTTC. Residues: CASSFGTSSYNEQFF.

This clone has more than one count but fewer than ten. J is TRBJ1-2 and V is TRBV6-8; D call uncertain. The CDR3 spans 15 residues. The V gene lost 5 bases and the J gene lost 4 bases, with 17 bases spanning the gap. CDR1 and CDR2 (germline): MNHGY, SAAAGT. CDR3 nucleotide sequence: TGTGCCAGCAGTCCTCACCAGACGGACGTCTATGGCTACACCTTC. Encoded protein: CASSPHQTDVYGYTF.

This clone is medium-sized within its sample. CDR3 coding DNA: TGCGCCAGCAGCCAAACAGATGGGACAGGGGGTTTTTACGAGCAGTACTTC. Protein product: CASSQTDGTGGFYEQYF. The gene calls are TRBV4-1 and TRBJ2-7, with 11 bases aligning to TRBD1. V was clipped by 2 bases and J by 4 bases; unmatched bases: 10. The CDR3 has 17 amino acids. CDR1 is MGHRA, CDR2 YSYEKL, per germline.

The chain combines TRBV11-3 with TRBJ2-3; possible D gene TRBD2, 5 bases. The V gene lost 6 bases and the J gene lost 5 bases, with 15 bases spanning the gap. Germline lookup yields CDR1 SGHNT and CDR2 YENEEA. This CDR3 region has 14 residues. Written as DNA, the CDR3 is TGTGCCAGCAGGCGTTCACTAGTAGAAGATACGCAGTATTTT. This encodes CASRRSLVEDTQYF.

The chain links TRBV6-8 to TRBJ2-1; 9 bases are a match to TRBD1. The CDR3 has 13 residues. Germline V gives CDR1 MNHGY, CDR2 SAAAGT. V trimming: 7 bases; J trimming: 14 bases; junction bases outside the gene matches: 12. In nucleotides, the CDR3 is TGTGCCAGCATTCGTTTCGGGACAGGGTTGGAGTTCTTC. As protein: CASIRFGTGLEFF.

The chain links TRBV15 to TRBJ1-2; possible D gene TRBD1, 5 bases. The CDR3 totals 17 residues. Germline V gives CDR1 LNHNV, CDR2 YYDKDF (reference sequence). The germline V and J ends were trimmed by 0 bases and 1 base, with 15 bases remaining between them. The DNA for the CDR3 is TGTGCCACCAGCAGAGATGGAGTCGGGGGAGTTAACTATGGCTACACCTTC. This translates into CATSRDGVGGVNYGYTF.

Relative to its sample, this clone is medium-sized (0.01 to 0.1%). The V call is TRBV6-8, the J call TRBJ2-7; 10 positions match TRBD1. Germline V gene data show CDR1 as MNHGY and CDR2 as SAAAGT. This CDR3 has 18 amino acids. The trim removed 0 bases at V and 7 bases at J, leaving 15 bases unmatched. Here the CDR3 reads CASSYSPIFDRGLGEQYF. The CDR3 region has the DNA TGTGCCAGCAGTTACTCACCGATCTTTGACAGGGGGCTGGGGGAGCAGTACTTC.

The rearrangement links TRBV28 to TRBJ1-4; TRBD1 matches 7 bases. This CDR3 region has 14 residues. Germline CDR1 reads MDHEN; CDR2 reads SYDVKM. Trimming removed 2 bases from V and 8 bases from J; junction bases left unmatched: 5. CDR3 nucleotide sequence: TGTGCCAGCAGTTTAACAGGGGTCTTAGAAAAACTGTTTTTT. It translates to CASSLTGVLEKLFF.